What follows are 28 T cell receptor beta chains derived from one specimen sequenced in a study of T-cell memory formation after mild COVID-19. TCRdb recomputed calls from the 5' RACE reads with MiXCR, one row per CDR3 protein. The table records 450,000 to 650,000 distinct CDR3 sequences, about a fifth of them present only once. Sequenced material: PBMCs or a T cell subset sorted from them (not recorded which). The receptor source for this set is an adult woman who had mild COVID-19 (a few samples of this study predate the infection). Cell type and time point are not known.

This clonotype occurred many times. This sequence joins TRBV7-3 and TRBJ1-1; the D gene is possibly TRBD1 (6 bases). Germline V lookup: CDR1 SGHTA, CDR2 FQGTGA. The CDR3 is 13 residues long. Trimming cost V 5 bases and J 3 bases, with 10 bases left between them. The CDR3 nucleotides read TGTGCCAGCAGCCGCCGGACAGACACTGAAGCTTTCTTT. It is translated as CASSRRTDTEAFF.

This clonotype came up a few times. The chain couples TRBV3-1 to TRBJ2-4; tentatively, D is TRBD2 (6 bases). The CDR3 consists of 14 residues. In germline, CDR1 is LGHDT, CDR2 YNNKEL (reference sequence). Trimming removed 5 bases from V and 7 bases from J, with 15 bases in between. As DNA, the CDR3 is TGTGCCAGCAGCTATTCCACCGGAGGGAACATTCAGTACTTC. Protein product: CASSYSTGGNIQYF. The full variable domain, completed using reference TRBV3-1 and TRBJ2-4, is DTAVSQTPKYLVTQMGNDKSIKCEQNLGHDTMYWYKQDSKKFLKIMFSYNNKELIINETVPNRFSPKSPDKAHLNLHINSLELGDSAVYFCASSYSTGGNIQYFGAGTRLSVL.

V usage is TRBV12-3 or TRBV12-4 and J usage is TRBJ2-1; 9 bases agree with TRBD2. V dropped 6 bases and J dropped 4; count of bases not matched to a gene: 7. This CDR3 region has 15 residues. The DNA for the CDR3 is TGTGCCAGCAGGCCAGCCCTAGCGGGGTACAATGAGCAGTTCTTC. Its translation: CASRPALAGYNEQFF.

The chain uses TRBV6-2 or TRBV6-3 and TRBJ2-7, with 7 bases lining up with TRBD2. V lost 6 bases to trimming and J lost 2 bases; unmatched junction nucleotides: 10. CDR1 and CDR2 (germline): MNHEY, SVGEGT. This CDR3 is 15 amino acids long. CDR3 DNA sequence: TGTGCCAGCAGGGACCCGGGACTAACTACCTACGAGCAGTACTTC. Protein: CASRDPGLTTYEQYF.

This clonotype was seen ten or more times. The V and J genes are TRBV5-1 and TRBJ2-7, with D unresolved. V was cut by 4 bases and J by 2 bases, with 4 bases left in between. The CDR3 is made up of 11 amino acids. The germline gives CDR1 SGHRS, CDR2 YFSETQ. Written as DNA, the CDR3 is TGCGCCAGCAGCACAACCTACGAGCAGTACTTC. Encoded protein: CASSTTYEQYF.

The chain carries TRBV21-1 and TRBJ2-5; the D call in the table, TRBD1, was not verified against the DNA. TRBV21-1 is noted as a pseudogene. This CDR3 contains 15 residues. CDR3 sequence: CASSNHTGGQETQYF. The CDR3, as DNA: TGTGCCAGCAGCAATCATACCGGGGGCCAAGAGACCCAGTACTTC.

In this sample, this clonotype turned up many times. The J gene is TRBJ1-2, the V gene TRBV24-1; D is unclear. Germline CDR1 and CDR2: KGHDR and SFDVKD. The germline V and J ends were trimmed by 7 bases and 0 bases, with 8 bases remaining between them. This CDR3 is 13 amino acids long. CDR3 sequence (DNA): TGTGCCACCAGCGTGACGGCTAACTATGGCTACACCTTC. As protein: CATSVTANYGYTF.

V usage is TRBV12-3 or TRBV12-4 and J usage is TRBJ2-1; D is undetermined. Trimming took 3 bases from V and 7 from J, leaving 7 bases between them. The CDR3 totals 12 residues. The CDR3 spells CASSLRTNEQFF. In DNA, the CDR3 is TGTGCCAGCAGTTTGCGCACAAATGAGCAGTTCTTC.

The V and J genes are TRBV12-3 or TRBV12-4 and TRBJ2-7; 11 nucleotides line up with TRBD2. The CDR3 has 15 residues. With V trimmed by 11 bases and J by 6 bases, 15 bases remained unmatched. The CDR3 spells CAGAGIAGGPCEQYF. The CDR3 DNA is TGTGCCGGCGCGGGGATAGCGGGAGGGCCCTGCGAGCAGTACTTC.

This clonotype was seen only a few times. The chain has TRBV29-1 and TRBJ2-7, with D perhaps assigned TRBD1 or TRBD2 (5 bases each). This CDR3 spans 15 amino acids. Germline loops: CDR1 SQVTM, CDR2 ANQGSEA. V lost 4 bases, J lost 6 bases, and 22 bases lay in between. DNA for the CDR3: TGCAGCGTTGGAAGCCAGGGAAGGCTTGGGGGCGAGCAGTACTTC. Amino acid sequence: CSVGSQGRLGGEQYF.

This clonotype was seen only a few times. The J gene is TRBJ2-3, the V gene TRBV5-1; D might be TRBD2 (6 bases). The CDR3 has 16 residues. The V and J ends lost 3 bases and 3 bases respectively, with 17 bases between them. Per the germline V gene, CDR1 is SGHRS and CDR2 is YFSETQ. For the CDR3, the DNA is TGCGCCAGCAGCTGGGGGGACCCAAGCGGGACAGATACGCAGTATTTT. Protein: CASSWGDPSGTDTQYF.

The chain is built from TRBV9 and TRBJ1-2; D ambiguous. Trimming left V 0 bases short and J 7 bases short, with 10 bases between. CDR1 is SGDLS, CDR2 YYNGEE, per germline. CDR3 size: 13 residues. DNA for the CDR3: TGTGCCAGCAGCGTAGCCCGTGGAAGTGGCTACACCTTC. Protein sequence: CASSVARGSGYTF.

V gene TRBV6-5 combines with J gene TRBJ2-7; 10 positions agree with TRBD1. Trimming at V came to 4 bases and at J to 4 bases, leaving 7 bases not matched to a gene. Germline-derived CDR1 and CDR2 are MNHEY and SVGAGI. The CDR3 consists of 15 residues. The CDR3 DNA reads as TGTGCCAGCAGTTCGCTGGGACAGGGGAGATACGAGCAGTACTTC. Protein sequence: CASSSLGQGRYEQYF.

This chain uses TRBV12-3 or TRBV12-4 with TRBJ1-5; TRBD1 agrees at 7 bases. J gave up 3 bases and V 6 bases, and 8 bases lay outside the gene matches. The CDR3 sequence is 15 residues long. The CDR3 DNA sequence: TGTGCCAGCAGCCAAGGGGGACAGCCCAATCAGCCCCAGCATTTT. This codes for CASSQGGQPNQPQHF.

This clonotype has a count of ten or more. The J gene is TRBJ1-1, the V gene TRBV7-2; 9 bases line up with TRBD1. CDR1 is SGHTA, CDR2 FQGNSA, per germline. This CDR3 spans 14 amino acids. V gave up 4 bases and J gave up 7 bases; unmatched junction bases: 7. The CDR3 nucleotides are TGTGCCAGCAGCTCGCCGGGACAGGGCTATGAAGCTTTCTTT. Its translation: CASSSPGQGYEAFF. Using reference TRBV7-2 and TRBJ1-1 for the parts outside the CDR3, the full variable domain is GAGVSQSPSNKVTEKGKDVELRCDPISGHTALYWYRQSLGQGLEFLIYFQGNSAPDKSGLPSDRFSAERTGGSVSTLTIQRTQQEDSAVYLCASSSPGQGYEAFFGQGTRLTVV.

The V call is TRBV12-3 or TRBV12-4, the J call TRBJ1-6, with D hard to call. Trimming took off 3 bases at V and 7 bases at J, with 10 bases between the two ends. The CDR3 contains 14 residues. The CDR3 reads CASSFRRANSPLHF. In DNA, the CDR3 is TGTGCCAGCAGTTTTAGACGAGCCAATTCACCCCTCCACTTT.

For the CDR3, the DNA is TGTGCCAGCAGCTCGAAGACCCGGGACCTCCCAGGGGATACGCAGTATTTT. Residues: CASSSKTRDLPGDTQYF. The rearrangement uses TRBV7-3 and TRBJ2-3; D could derive from TRBD1 or TRBD2 (5 bases each). Germline CDR1 is SGHTA and CDR2 is FQGTGA. Trimming took 4 bases from V and 6 from J, leaving 23 bases between them. The CDR3 consists of 17 residues. Full variable domain (missing parts from reference TRBV7-3 and TRBJ2-3): GAGVSQTPSNKVTEKGKYVELRCDPISGHTALYWYRQSLGQGPEFLIYFQGTGAADDSGLPNDRFFAVRPEGSVSTLKIQRTERGDSAVYLCASSSKTRDLPGDTQYFGPGTRLTVL.

The V gene is TRBV12-3 or TRBV12-4, the J gene TRBJ1-1; no reliable D call. The CDR3 is 15 residues long. With 5 bases removed from V and 1 base from J, the gap between germline ends came to 14 bases. CDR3 in DNA: TGTGCCAGCAGTCCCATCGGTATCAGGAACACTGAAGCTTTCTTT. Protein product: CASSPIGIRNTEAFF.

The chain combines TRBV20-1 with TRBJ2-1, with TRBD2 identical over 12 bases. V shed 3 bases, J shed 1 base, and the junction held 10 bases outside the gene matches. The CDR3 covers 18 residues. Germline V CDR1 and CDR2: DFQATT, SNEGSKA (reference sequence). The CDR3 region has the DNA TGCAGTGCTAGCCCCACTAGCGGGGGGCATGTTTCCTACAATGAGCAGTTCTTC. Translating it yields CSASPTSGGHVSYNEQFF.

The rearrangement links TRBV15 to TRBJ2-7; D is perhaps TRBD1 or TRBD2 (6 bases each). The ends were cut back, 1 base at V and 3 bases at J, with 13 bases in the middle. The CDR3 consists of 15 residues. Germline V gene lookup returns CDR1 LNHNV and CDR2 YYDKDF (reference sequence). The CDR3 here is CATSRGGGSYYEQYF. Written as DNA, the CDR3 is TGTGCCACCAGCAGAGGAGGGGGGAGTTACTACGAGCAGTACTTC. Filled out from reference TRBV15 and TRBJ2-7, the complete variable domain reads DAMVIQNPRYQVTQFGKPVTLSCSQTLNHNVMYWYQQKSSQAPKLLFHYYDKDFNNEADTPDNFQSRRPNTSFCFLDIRSPGLGDTAMYLCATSRGGGSYYEQYFGPGTRLTVT.

This chain uses TRBV12-5 with TRBJ2-1; D gene ambiguous. V lost 1 base to trimming and J lost 12 bases, with 19 bases between them. The CDR3 has 15 residues. Germline V CDR1 and CDR2: LGHNT, FRNRAP. Written as DNA, the CDR3 is TGTGCTAGTGGTTTGGGGGCCACCCCGCATCGTGCGCAGTTCTTC. Residues: CASGLGATPHRAQFF. Full variable domain (rest looked up from reference TRBV12-5 and TRBJ2-1): DARVTQTPRHKVTEMGQEVTMRCQPILGHNTVFWYRQTMMQGLELLAYFRNRAPLDDSGMPKDRFSAEMPDATLATLKIQPSEPRDSAVYFCASGLGATPHRAQFFGPGTRLTVL.

This clonotype occurred many times. The V call is TRBV29-1, the J call TRBJ2-1, with D hard to call. Germline V gene sequence: CDR1 SQVTM, CDR2 ANQGSEA. This CDR3 has 14 amino acids. Trimming shortened V by 2 bases and J by 1 base, and 9 bases separated the two germline ends. Here the CDR3 reads CSVEPEGSYNEQFF. The CDR3 nucleotides are TGCAGCGTTGAACCGGAAGGGTCCTACAATGAGCAGTTCTTC.

The V and J genes are TRBV24-1 and TRBJ1-3; 8 bases fit TRBD1. The CDR3 is 11 residues long. Germline V gene data show CDR1 as KGHDR and CDR2 as SFDVKD. V lost 9 bases and J lost 16; bases outside the gene matches: 10. The CDR3 protein is CATSFGQGYYF. DNA of the CDR3: TGTGCCACCTCCTTCGGACAGGGCTACTATTTT.

The sample holds a few counts of this clonotype. This chain connects TRBV12-3 or TRBV12-4 to TRBJ2-1, with D perhaps matching TRBD1 (6 bases). The V end lost 6 bases, the J end lost 5 bases, and 14 bases lay between the germline ends. CDR3 size: 14 residues. CDR3 loop: CASSIFGQHNEQFF. CDR3 bases: TGTGCCAGCAGCATCTTTGGACAGCACAATGAGCAGTTCTTC.

The chain has TRBV3-1 and TRBJ2-3, with D possibly being TRBD1 (5 bases). Germline V CDR1 and CDR2: LGHDT, YNNKEL (reference sequence). This CDR3 has 15 residues. The V gene lost 0 bases and the J gene lost 1 base, with 8 bases spanning the gap. The CDR3 DNA is TGTGCCAGCAGCCAAGAAGGGGATCGCACAGATACGCAGTATTTT. It is translated as CASSQEGDRTDTQYF.

There are a few counts of this clonotype. The V and J genes are TRBV6-2 or TRBV6-3 and TRBJ2-7; D may be TRBD1 or TRBD2 (5 bases each). The CDR3 has 15 residues. V gave up 6 bases and J gave up 3 bases, with 18 bases separating them. The germline V gene encodes CDR1 MNHEY and CDR2 SVGEGT. CDR3 nucleotide sequence: TGTGCCAGCAGATTGGGGGAAAAAGGATACTACGAGCAGTACTTC. This translates into CASRLGEKGYYEQYF.

This clonotype occurred a few times. J is TRBJ2-5 and V is TRBV15; 8 nucleotides agree with TRBD1. The CDR3 contains 14 residues. With 3 bases clipped from V and 4 bases from J, the junction kept 4 bases outside the gene matches. The V gene's germline CDR1 is LNHNV and CDR2 YYDKDF (reference sequence). CDR3: CATSSGQGRETQYF. The CDR3 DNA reads as TGTGCCACCAGCAGCGGACAGGGCCGAGAGACCCAGTACTTC.

Written as DNA, the CDR3 is TGTGCCAGCAGTTTCCAACACTCTTACGAAAAACTGTTTTTT. This encodes CASSFQHSYEKLFF. The chain joins TRBV12-3 or TRBV12-4 to TRBJ1-4; D is ambiguous. V was trimmed by 3 bases and J by 8 bases, leaving 13 bases between them. The CDR3 totals 14 residues.